This T cell receptor beta chain emerged from a study of monozygotic twins with inflammatory bowel disease. One entry per CDR3 protein, without DNA, is what TCRdb gives after re-calling the 5' RACE reads. This table lists roughly 200,000 distinct CDR3 sequences. Sequenced input: blood. The source of this sequence is a human donor with ulcerative colitis or Crohn's disease, or a healthy co-twin of an affected twin (not recorded which).

The CDR3 is CSARDPGLYYNEQFF. The chain combines TRBV20-1 with TRBJ2-1; TCRdb returns TRBD2, unconfirmable since there is no DNA. The germline V gene encodes CDR1 DFQATT and CDR2 SNEGSKA (reference sequence). The CDR3 sequence is 15 residues long.